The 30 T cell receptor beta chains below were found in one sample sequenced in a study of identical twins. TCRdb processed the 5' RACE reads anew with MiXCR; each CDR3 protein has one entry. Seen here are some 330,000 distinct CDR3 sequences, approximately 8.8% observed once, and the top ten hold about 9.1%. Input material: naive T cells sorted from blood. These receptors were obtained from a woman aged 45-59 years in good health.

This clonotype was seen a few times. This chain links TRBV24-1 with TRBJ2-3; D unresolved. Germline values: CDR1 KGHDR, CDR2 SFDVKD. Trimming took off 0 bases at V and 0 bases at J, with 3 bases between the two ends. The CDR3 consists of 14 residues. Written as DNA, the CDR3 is TGTGCCACCAGTGATTTGGTCAGCACAGATACGCAGTATTTT. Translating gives CATSDLVSTDTQYF.

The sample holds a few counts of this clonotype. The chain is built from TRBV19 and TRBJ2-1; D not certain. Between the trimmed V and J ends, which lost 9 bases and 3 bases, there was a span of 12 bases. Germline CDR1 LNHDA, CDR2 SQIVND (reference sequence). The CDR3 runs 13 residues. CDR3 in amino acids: CASGLGLYNEQFF. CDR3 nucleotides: TGTGCCAGCGGGCTCGGTCTCTACAATGAGCAGTTCTTC.

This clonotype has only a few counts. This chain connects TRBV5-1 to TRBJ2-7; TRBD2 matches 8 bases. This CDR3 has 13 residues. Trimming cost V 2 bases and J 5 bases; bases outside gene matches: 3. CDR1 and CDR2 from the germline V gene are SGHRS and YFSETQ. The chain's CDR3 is CASSLGTSHEQYV. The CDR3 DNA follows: TGCGCCAGCAGCTTAGGGACTAGTCACGAGCAGTACGTC.

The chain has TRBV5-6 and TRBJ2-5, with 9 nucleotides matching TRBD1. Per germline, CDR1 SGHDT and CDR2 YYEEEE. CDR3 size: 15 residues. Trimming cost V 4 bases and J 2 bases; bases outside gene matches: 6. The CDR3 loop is CASSNPGQGQETQYF. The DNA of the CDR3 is TGTGCCAGCAGCAACCCGGGACAGGGACAAGAGACCCAGTACTTC.

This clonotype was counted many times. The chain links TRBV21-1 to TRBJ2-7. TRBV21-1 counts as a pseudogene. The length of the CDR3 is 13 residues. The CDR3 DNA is TGTGCCAGCAGCAAAGAACGGACCTACGAGCAGTACGTC. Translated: CASSKERTYEQYV.

CDR3 DNA: TGTGCCAGCTCACCAGGGGCTAGCGGGAGTCGAAAAAAGCAGTTCTTC. It yields the protein CASSPGASGSRKKQFF. The chain couples TRBV18 to TRBJ2-1; 10 positions match TRBD2. The V and J ends lost 2 bases and 11 bases, in that order; junction bases with no gene match: 12. From germline, CDR1 is KGHSH and CDR2 LQKENI. This CDR3 contains 16 residues. Full variable domain (outside the CDR3, taken from reference TRBV18 and TRBJ2-1): NAGVMQNPRHLVRRRGQEARLRCSPMKGHSHVYWYRQLPEEGLKFMVYLQKENIIDESGMPKERFSAEFPKEGPSILRIQQVVRGDSAAYFCASSPGASGSRKKQFFGPGTRLTVL.

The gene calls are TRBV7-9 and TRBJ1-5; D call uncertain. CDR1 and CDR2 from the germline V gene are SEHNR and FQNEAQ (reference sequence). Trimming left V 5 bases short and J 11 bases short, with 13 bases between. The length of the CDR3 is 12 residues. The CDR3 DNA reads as TGTGCCAGCAGCCTCGACGATCGGACCCAGCATTTT. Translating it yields CASSLDDRTQHF.

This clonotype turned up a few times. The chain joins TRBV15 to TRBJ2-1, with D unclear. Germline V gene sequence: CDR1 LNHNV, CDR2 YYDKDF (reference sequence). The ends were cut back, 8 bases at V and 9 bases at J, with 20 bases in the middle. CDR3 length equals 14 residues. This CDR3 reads CATGLGRRWSEQFF. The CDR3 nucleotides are TGTGCCACCGGTCTAGGGCGGCGATGGAGTGAGCAGTTCTTC. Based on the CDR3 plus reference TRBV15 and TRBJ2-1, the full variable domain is DAMVIQNPRYQVTQFGKPVTLSCSQTLNHNVMYWYQQKSSQAPKLLFHYYDKDFNNEADTPDNFQSRRPNTSFCFLDIRSPGLGDTAMYLCATGLGRRWSEQFFGPGTRLTVL.

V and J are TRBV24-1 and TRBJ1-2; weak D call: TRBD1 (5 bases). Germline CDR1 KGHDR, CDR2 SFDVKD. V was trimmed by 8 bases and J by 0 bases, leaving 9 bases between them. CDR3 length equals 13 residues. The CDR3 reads CATKGRSNYGYTF. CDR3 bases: TGTGCCACCAAGGGGAGATCTAACTATGGCTACACCTTC.

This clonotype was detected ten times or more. This chain's CDR3 is CASSPGTSGSAEQFF. The CDR3 nucleotides are TGTGCCAGCAGCCCCGGGACTAGCGGGAGTGCTGAGCAGTTCTTC. The chain combines TRBV3-1 with TRBJ2-1; 14 bases map to TRBD2. This CDR3 spans 15 amino acids. CDR1 and CDR2 (germline): LGHDT, YNNKEL (reference sequence). V was pared by 4 bases and J by 9 bases, with 5 bases of the junction left unmatched.

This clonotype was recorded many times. CDR3 nucleotide sequence: TGTGCCAGCAGTTTTGCCGATCAGCCCCAGCATTTT. Amino acid sequence: CASSFADQPQHF. The chain employs TRBV12-3 or TRBV12-4 and TRBJ1-5; D is unclear. Trimming left V 3 bases short and J 5 bases short, with 5 bases between. The length of the CDR3 is 12 residues.

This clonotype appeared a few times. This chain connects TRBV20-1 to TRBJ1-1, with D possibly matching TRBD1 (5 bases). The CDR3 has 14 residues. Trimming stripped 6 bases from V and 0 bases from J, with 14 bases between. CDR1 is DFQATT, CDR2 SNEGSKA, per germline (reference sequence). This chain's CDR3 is CSATRGGMNTEAFF. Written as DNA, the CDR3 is TGCAGTGCCACTCGGGGCGGGATGAACACTGAAGCTTTCTTT.

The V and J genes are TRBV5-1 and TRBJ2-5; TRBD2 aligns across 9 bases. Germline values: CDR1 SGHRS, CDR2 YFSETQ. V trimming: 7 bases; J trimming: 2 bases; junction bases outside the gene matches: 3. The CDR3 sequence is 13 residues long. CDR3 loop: CASGREGQETQYF. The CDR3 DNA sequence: TGCGCCAGCGGGCGGGAGGGGCAAGAGACCCAGTACTTC.

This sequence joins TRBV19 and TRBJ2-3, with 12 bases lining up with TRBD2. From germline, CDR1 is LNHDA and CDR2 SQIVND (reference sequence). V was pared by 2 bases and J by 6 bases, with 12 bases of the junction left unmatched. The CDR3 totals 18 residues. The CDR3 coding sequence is TGTGCCAGTAGTATACCAACGACTAGCGGGAGAAAGGGGGATACGCAGTATTTT. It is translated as CASSIPTTSGRKGDTQYF.

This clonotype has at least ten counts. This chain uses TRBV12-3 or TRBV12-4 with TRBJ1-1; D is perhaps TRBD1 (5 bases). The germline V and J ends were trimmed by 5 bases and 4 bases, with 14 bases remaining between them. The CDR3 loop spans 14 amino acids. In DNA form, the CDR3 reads TGTGCCAGCAGTCCAGCAGAGGGGTTCACTGAAGCTTTCTTT. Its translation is CASSPAEGFTEAFF.

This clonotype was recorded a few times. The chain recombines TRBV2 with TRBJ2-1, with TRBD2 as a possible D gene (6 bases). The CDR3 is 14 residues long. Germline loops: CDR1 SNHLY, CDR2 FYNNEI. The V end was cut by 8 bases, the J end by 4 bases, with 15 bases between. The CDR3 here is CASVPGEPYNEQFF. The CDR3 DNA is TGTGCCAGCGTCCCGGGGGAACCTTACAATGAGCAGTTCTTC.

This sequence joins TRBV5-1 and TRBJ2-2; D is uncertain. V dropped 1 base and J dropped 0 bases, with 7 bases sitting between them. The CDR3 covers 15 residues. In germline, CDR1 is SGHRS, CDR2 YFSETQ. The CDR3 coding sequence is TGCGCCAGCAGCTTGAAGGCCCCGAACACCGGGGAGCTGTTTTTT. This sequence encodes CASSLKAPNTGELFF.

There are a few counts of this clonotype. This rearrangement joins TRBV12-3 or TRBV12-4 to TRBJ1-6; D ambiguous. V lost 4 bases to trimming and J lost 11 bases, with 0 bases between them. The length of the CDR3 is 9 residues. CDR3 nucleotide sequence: TGTGCCAGCAGTTCACCCCTCCACTTT. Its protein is CASSSPLHF.

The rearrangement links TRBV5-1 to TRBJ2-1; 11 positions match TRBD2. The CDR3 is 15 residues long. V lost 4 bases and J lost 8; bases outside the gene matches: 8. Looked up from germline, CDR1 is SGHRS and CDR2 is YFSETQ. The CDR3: CASSKLAGEHHEQFF. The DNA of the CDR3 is TGCGCCAGCAGCAAACTAGCGGGAGAGCACCATGAGCAGTTCTTC.

The CDR3: CSAGAGGGPETQYF. The CDR3 coding sequence is TGCAGTGCAGGGGCGGGAGGGGGGCCAGAGACCCAGTACTTC. The chain combines TRBV20-1 with TRBJ2-5, with 9 bases matching TRBD2. This CDR3 contains 14 residues. Germline values: CDR1 DFQATT, CDR2 SNEGSKA (reference sequence). V was clipped by 6 bases and J by 4 bases; unmatched bases: 9.

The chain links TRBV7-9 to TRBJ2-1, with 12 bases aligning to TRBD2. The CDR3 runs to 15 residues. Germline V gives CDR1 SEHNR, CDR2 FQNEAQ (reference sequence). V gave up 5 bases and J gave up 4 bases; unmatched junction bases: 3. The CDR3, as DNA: TGTGCCAGCAGCAGGACTAGCGGGGAGTACAATGAGCAGTTCTTC. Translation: CASSRTSGEYNEQFF.

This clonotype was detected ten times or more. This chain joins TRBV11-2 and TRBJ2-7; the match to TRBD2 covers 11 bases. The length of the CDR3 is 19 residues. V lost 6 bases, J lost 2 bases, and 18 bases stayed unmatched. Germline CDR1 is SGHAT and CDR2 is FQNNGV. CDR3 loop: CASRIGGTSGRRSPYEQYF. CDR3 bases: TGTGCCAGCAGAATAGGGGGTACTAGCGGGAGAAGGTCCCCCTACGAGCAGTACTTC.

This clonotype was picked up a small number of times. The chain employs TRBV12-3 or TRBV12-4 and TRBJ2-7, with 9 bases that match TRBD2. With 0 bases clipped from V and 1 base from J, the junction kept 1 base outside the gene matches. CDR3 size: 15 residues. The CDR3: CASSLASGGSYEQYV. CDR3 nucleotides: TGTGCCAGCAGTTTAGCTAGCGGGGGATCCTACGAGCAGTACGTC.

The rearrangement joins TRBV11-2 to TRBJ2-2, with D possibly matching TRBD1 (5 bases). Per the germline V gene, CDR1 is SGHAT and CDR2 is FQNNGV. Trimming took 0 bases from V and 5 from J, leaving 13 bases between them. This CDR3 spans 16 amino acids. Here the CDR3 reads CASSLEGPRVTGELFF. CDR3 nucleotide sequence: TGTGCCAGCAGCTTAGAGGGGCCCCGGGTGACCGGGGAGCTGTTTTTT.

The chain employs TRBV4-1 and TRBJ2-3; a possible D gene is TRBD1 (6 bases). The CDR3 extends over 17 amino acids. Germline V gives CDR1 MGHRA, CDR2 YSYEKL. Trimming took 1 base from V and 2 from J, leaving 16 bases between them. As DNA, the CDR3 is TGCGCCAGCAGCCAAGCTCAGGGGCGCCCCCACACAGATACGCAGTATTTT. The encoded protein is CASSQAQGRPHTDTQYF.

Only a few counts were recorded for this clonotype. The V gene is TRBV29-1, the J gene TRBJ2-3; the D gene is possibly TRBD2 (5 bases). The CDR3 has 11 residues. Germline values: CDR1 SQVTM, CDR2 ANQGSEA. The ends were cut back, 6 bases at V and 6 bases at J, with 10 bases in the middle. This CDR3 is CSVGRRDTQYF. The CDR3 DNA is TGCAGCGTCGGACGGAGGGATACGCAGTATTTT.

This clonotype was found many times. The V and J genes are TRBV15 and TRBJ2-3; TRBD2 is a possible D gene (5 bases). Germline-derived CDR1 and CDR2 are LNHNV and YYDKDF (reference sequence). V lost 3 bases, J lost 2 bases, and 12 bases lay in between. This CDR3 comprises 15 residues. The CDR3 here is CATSRLDRDTDTQYF. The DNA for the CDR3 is TGTGCCACCAGCAGGCTTGACCGGGACACAGATACGCAGTATTTT.

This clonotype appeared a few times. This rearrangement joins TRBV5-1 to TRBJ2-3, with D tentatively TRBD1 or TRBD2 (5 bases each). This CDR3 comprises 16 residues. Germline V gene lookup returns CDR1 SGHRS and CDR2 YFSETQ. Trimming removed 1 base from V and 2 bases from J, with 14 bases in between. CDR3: CASSLSGRGFTDTQYF. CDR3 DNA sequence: TGCGCCAGCAGCTTGTCGGGGCGAGGCTTCACAGATACGCAGTATTTT. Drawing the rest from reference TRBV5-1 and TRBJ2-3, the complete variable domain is KAGVTQTPRYLIKTRGQQVTLSCSPISGHRSVSWYQQTPGQGLQFLFEYFSETQRNKGNFPGRFSGRQFSNSRSEMNVSTLELGDSALYLCASSLSGRGFTDTQYFGPGTRLTVL.

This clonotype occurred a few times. The CDR3, as DNA: TGTGCCAGTAGAAGCGACAGGGTGGACACTGAAGCTTTCTTT. Translated, it gives CASRSDRVDTEAFF. The chain carries TRBV19 and TRBJ1-1, with TRBD1 matching over 7 bases. V shed 6 bases and J 3 bases; nucleotides not matched to a gene: 7. The CDR3 has 14 residues. CDR1 is LNHDA and CDR2 is SQIVND in the germline V gene (reference sequence).

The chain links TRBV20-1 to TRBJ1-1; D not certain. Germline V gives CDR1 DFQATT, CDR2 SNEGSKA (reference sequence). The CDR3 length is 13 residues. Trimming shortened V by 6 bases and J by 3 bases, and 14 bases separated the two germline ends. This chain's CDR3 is CSAQTVLDTEAFF. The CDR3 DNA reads TGCAGTGCCCAGACCGTATTGGACACTGAAGCTTTCTTT.